Listed below are T cell receptor beta chains from one sample, sequenced in a study of cytomegalovirus exposure and HLA in healthy donors. Clones were read by immunoSEQ multiplex PCR, and TCRdb kept only the in-frame ones, dropping some. The sample has about 120,000 clones; roughly 82% are singletons. The sample consisted of PBMCs. These receptors were obtained from a man aged 18-30 years in good health and CMV-seronegative. Both conserved end residues are part of each CDR3. Fields, in order: D gene, J gene, V gene, clone size, CDR3 DNA, CDR3 protein. D genes are given only for firm matches. Clone size is stated in some rows and not others, as once, few, many or a class when expanded.

d_gene: TRBD1
j_gene: TRBJ1-1
v_gene: TRBV27
abundance: once
CDR3nt: TGTGCCAGCAGGACAGGGTGGGGAACTGAAGCTTTCTTT
CDR3aa: CASRTGWGTEAFF

d_gene: TRBD1
j_gene: TRBJ2-7
v_gene: TRBV11-3
abundance: .
CDR3nt: TGTGCCAGCAGCCCGGGACAGGGTGACGAGCAGTACTTC
CDR3aa: CASSPGQGDEQYF

d_gene: TRBD1
j_gene: TRBJ1-1
v_gene: TRBV27
abundance: .
CDR3nt: TGTGCCAGCAGTCGGGACAGAAAGACTGAAGCTTTCTTT
CDR3aa: CASSRDRKTEAFF

d_gene: .
j_gene: TRBJ1-2
v_gene: TRBV9
abundance: .
CDR3nt: TGTGCCAGCAGCGTAGGAAACAGAGACTATAGGGGCTACACCTTC
CDR3aa: CASSVGNRDYRGYTF

d_gene: .
j_gene: TRBJ2-7
v_gene: TRBV30
abundance: .
CDR3nt: TGTGCCTGGAGTGTACGGCAGGGTGAAGAGCAGTACTTC
CDR3aa: CAWSVRQGEEQYF

d_gene: TRBD1
j_gene: TRBJ2-7
v_gene: TRBV7-9
abundance: .
CDR3nt: TGTGCCAGCAGCTTAACCGGGACAGATTACGAGCAGTACTTC
CDR3aa: CASSLTGTDYEQYF

d_gene: TRBD2
j_gene: TRBJ2-4
v_gene: TRBV19
abundance: .
CDR3nt: TGTGCCAGTAGTGTTTCGGGCGGGAGCAAAAACATTCAGTACTTC
CDR3aa: CASSVSGGSKNIQYF

d_gene: .
j_gene: TRBJ1-1
v_gene: TRBV5-4
abundance: .
CDR3nt: TGTGCCAGCAGCTTGCCAGGTGGGGGGACTGAAGCTTTCTTT
CDR3aa: CASSLPGGGTEAFF

d_gene: TRBD2
j_gene: TRBJ2-1
v_gene: TRBV27
abundance: .
CDR3nt: TGTGCCAGCAGTTTACTAGCGGGAGGGCCTAATGAGCAGTTCTTC
CDR3aa: CASSLLAGGPNEQFF

d_gene: TRBD1
j_gene: TRBJ2-7
v_gene: TRBV6-4
abundance: .
CDR3nt: TGTGCCAGCAGTGACGCGACAGGGACCTACGAGCAGTACTTC
CDR3aa: CASSDATGTYEQYF

d_gene: TRBD2
j_gene: TRBJ2-3
v_gene: TRBV25-1
abundance: .
CDR3nt: TGTGCCAGCAGTGATTTAGCGGGGGAGTACACAGATACGCAGTATTTT
CDR3aa: CASSDLAGEYTDTQYF

d_gene: .
j_gene: TRBJ1-3
v_gene: TRBV5-4
abundance: .
CDR3nt: TGTGCCAGCAGCTCTGGAGGACAGCTCTCTGGAAACACCATATATTTT
CDR3aa: CASSSGGQLSGNTIYF

d_gene: .
j_gene: TRBJ2-1
v_gene: TRBV5-1
abundance: .
CDR3nt: TGCGCCAGCAGCTTGGGCCCCGGGCAGGGGAAGCAGTTCTTC
CDR3aa: CASSLGPGQGKQFF

d_gene: .
j_gene: TRBJ1-1
v_gene: TRBV11-2
abundance: once
CDR3nt: TGTGCCAGCAGCTGGGGGGGCACTGAAGCTTTCTTT
CDR3aa: CASSWGGTEAFF

d_gene: TRBD1
j_gene: TRBJ1-3
v_gene: TRBV18
abundance: .
CDR3nt: TGTGCCAGCTCACCAGAGACAGGGACCTCTGGAAACACCATATATTTT
CDR3aa: CASSPETGTSGNTIYF

d_gene: TRBD2
j_gene: TRBJ2-7
v_gene: TRBV4-2
abundance: .
CDR3nt: TGTGCCAGCAGCCAAATGGGACTAGAGTCCCACGAGCAGTACTTC
CDR3aa: CASSQMGLESHEQYF

d_gene: TRBD1
j_gene: TRBJ2-7
v_gene: TRBV6-5
abundance: .
CDR3nt: TGTGCCAGCAGTGGGAGGACAGGGGGGTCCTACGAGCAGTACTTC
CDR3aa: CASSGRTGGSYEQYF

d_gene: .
j_gene: TRBJ2-3
v_gene: TRBV30
abundance: .
CDR3nt: TGTGCCTGGAGTGAAAGCGCTACTAGGGATATCACAGATACGCAGTATTTT
CDR3aa: CAWSESATRDITDTQYF

d_gene: .
j_gene: TRBJ2-7
v_gene: TRBV30
abundance: .
CDR3nt: TGTGCCTGCTCTAAGGGCAGCGGTAGCTCCTACGAGCAGTACTTC
CDR3aa: CACSKGSGSSYEQYF

d_gene: TRBD1
j_gene: TRBJ2-7
v_gene: TRBV11-3
abundance: few
CDR3nt: TGTGCCAGCAGTTCGGGACAGGGATCCCCCCTGCAGTACTTC
CDR3aa: CASSSGQGSPLQYF

d_gene: TRBD2
j_gene: TRBJ2-2
v_gene: TRBV7-9
abundance: .
CDR3nt: TGTGCCGGGACTAGCGGGAGCACCGGGGAGCTGTTTTTT
CDR3aa: CAGTSGSTGELFF

d_gene: .
j_gene: TRBJ2-7
v_gene: TRBV5-1
abundance: .
CDR3nt: TGCGCCAGCAGCTTGGCGTGGGGGGTCACCTACGAGCAGTACTTC
CDR3aa: CASSLAWGVTYEQYF

d_gene: TRBD1
j_gene: TRBJ2-7
v_gene: TRBV18
abundance: once
CDR3nt: TGTGCCAGCTCGGACAGGTTTTACGAGCAGTACTTC
CDR3aa: CASSDRFYEQYF

d_gene: .
j_gene: TRBJ2-7
v_gene: TRBV30
abundance: .
CDR3nt: TGTGCCTGGAGTTACGAACAGCCGTCAGAGCAGTACTTC
CDR3aa: CAWSYEQPSEQYF

d_gene: TRBD2
j_gene: TRBJ2-7
v_gene: TRBV6-5
abundance: .
CDR3nt: TGTGCCAGCAGCCCGACTAGCGGGAGTTCCTACGAGCAGTACTTC
CDR3aa: CASSPTSGSSYEQYF

d_gene: .
j_gene: TRBJ1-2
v_gene: TRBV29-1
abundance: .
CDR3nt: TGCAGCGTTGAAGGCGGGGGGCTAGTCTCTGGCTACACCTTC
CDR3aa: CSVEGGGLVSGYTF

d_gene: TRBD1
j_gene: TRBJ1-1
v_gene: TRBV6-5
abundance: .
CDR3nt: TGTGCCAGCAGTCGGACAGGGCCCATGAACACTGAAGCTTTCTTT
CDR3aa: CASSRTGPMNTEAFF

d_gene: .
j_gene: TRBJ1-1
v_gene: TRBV2
abundance: .
CDR3nt: TGTGCCAGCACTCCGGAGCCAGGGGTGAACACTGAAGCTTTCTTT
CDR3aa: CASTPEPGVNTEAFF

d_gene: .
j_gene: TRBJ1-5
v_gene: TRBV25-1
abundance: .
CDR3nt: TGTGCCAGCAGTGAATCTGGAGGTCAGCCCCAGCATTTT
CDR3aa: CASSESGGQPQHF

d_gene: .
j_gene: TRBJ1-5
v_gene: TRBV25-1
abundance: .
CDR3nt: TGTGCCAGCAGTGGGCCTGCGGGCCATCAGCCCCAGCATTTT
CDR3aa: CASSGPAGHQPQHF

d_gene: TRBD2
j_gene: TRBJ2-5
v_gene: TRBV5-1
abundance: .
CDR3nt: TGCGCCAGCAAGCGGGGGGGCGGCCAAGAGACCCAGTACTTC
CDR3aa: CASKRGGGQETQYF

d_gene: .
j_gene: TRBJ1-3
v_gene: TRBV30
abundance: .
CDR3nt: TGTGCCTGGAGTCGAGACTCCGGCTCTGGAAACACCATATATTTT
CDR3aa: CAWSRDSGSGNTIYF

d_gene: TRBD1
j_gene: TRBJ1-3
v_gene: TRBV19
abundance: .
CDR3nt: TGTGCCAGTAGAACACAGGGGGCTTCTGGAAACACCATATATTTT
CDR3aa: CASRTQGASGNTIYF

d_gene: TRBD2
j_gene: TRBJ2-7
v_gene: TRBV27
abundance: .
CDR3nt: TGTGCCAGCAGTTTTGGTTTCGCCGGGACTAGCAACTACGAGCAGTACTTC
CDR3aa: CASSFGFAGTSNYEQYF

d_gene: TRBD1
j_gene: TRBJ1-4
v_gene: TRBV4-1
abundance: .
CDR3nt: TGCGCCAGCGCCGGGACAGGGGATTTTCCTAATGAAAAACTGTTTTTT
CDR3aa: CASAGTGDFPNEKLFF

d_gene: TRBD2
j_gene: TRBJ2-1
v_gene: TRBV27
abundance: .
CDR3nt: TGTGCCAGCAGTCCTCCCCGGGGAGCGGGGCTTAGGAATGAGCAGTTCTTC
CDR3aa: CASSPPRGAGLRNEQFF

d_gene: TRBD1
j_gene: TRBJ2-7
v_gene: TRBV4-2
abundance: .
CDR3nt: TGTGCCAGCAGCCAAGTCAGCCAGGGGGCCTCCTACGAGCAGTACTTC
CDR3aa: CASSQVSQGASYEQYF

d_gene: .
j_gene: TRBJ1-5
v_gene: TRBV5-4
abundance: .
CDR3nt: TGTGCCAGCAGCCGGGGGGCAGGGCGACTCGATCAGCCCCAGCATTTT
CDR3aa: CASSRGAGRLDQPQHF

d_gene: TRBD1
j_gene: TRBJ1-2
v_gene: TRBV2
abundance: few
CDR3nt: TGTGCCAGCAGCTTTGACAGGGTGGTAGGCTACACCTTC
CDR3aa: CASSFDRVVGYTF

d_gene: TRBD1
j_gene: TRBJ2-5
v_gene: TRBV7-9
abundance: .
CDR3nt: TGTGCCAGCAGCCAAAGACAGGGGGCCCAGGAGACCCAGTACTTC
CDR3aa: CASSQRQGAQETQYF

d_gene: TRBD2
j_gene: TRBJ2-1
v_gene: TRBV6-5
abundance: .
CDR3nt: TGTGCCAGCAGTTACTCGGGGGGGAACAATGAGCAGTTCTTC
CDR3aa: CASSYSGGNNEQFF

d_gene: TRBD1
j_gene: TRBJ1-1
v_gene: TRBV7-9
abundance: few
CDR3nt: TGTGCCAGCAGCCCCCGGGACAGGGGAACTGAAGCTTTCTTT
CDR3aa: CASSPRDRGTEAFF

d_gene: .
j_gene: TRBJ1-2
v_gene: TRBV6-5
abundance: few
CDR3nt: TGTGCCAGCAGTTCCTGGCAGGACTATGGCTACACCTTC
CDR3aa: CASSSWQDYGYTF

d_gene: .
j_gene: TRBJ1-3
v_gene: TRBV5-1
abundance: .
CDR3nt: TGCGCCAGCAGCTTCGGGGGGAGCTCTGGAAACACCATATATTTT
CDR3aa: CASSFGGSSGNTIYF

d_gene: TRBD1
j_gene: TRBJ1-1
v_gene: TRBV6-5
abundance: .
CDR3nt: TGTGCCAGCAGTTACGGGACAGAGAACACTGAAGCTTTCTTT
CDR3aa: CASSYGTENTEAFF

d_gene: .
j_gene: TRBJ2-6
v_gene: TRBV6-6
abundance: .
CDR3nt: TGTGCCAGCATCCCTAGGCCGGGAGATGGGGCCAACGTCCTGACTTTC
CDR3aa: CASIPRPGDGANVLTF

d_gene: .
j_gene: TRBJ1-2
v_gene: TRBV19
abundance: .
CDR3nt: TGTGCCAGTAGTACAGGACAGCGACTAACTAACTATGGCTACACCTTC
CDR3aa: CASSTGQRLTNYGYTF

d_gene: .
j_gene: TRBJ2-7
v_gene: TRBV30
abundance: few
CDR3nt: TGTGCCGCCCTACCAGGGACAACAGCCTCCTACGAGCAGTACTTC
CDR3aa: CAALPGTTASYEQYF